Listed here is a single T cell receptor beta chain. Its antigen is not identified. These data belong to a study of T cell repertoires in cytomegalovirus infection. MiXCR, run by TCRdb on the reads, gives a single entry per CDR3 protein. Seen here are around 300,000 distinct CDR3 sequences, around 20% observed once, and the top ten hold roughly a fifth. The starting material was cultured PBMCs, obtained from culture after CMV antigen stimulation. This sequence was found in a human donor in good health (CMV status not recorded). Some clones in this sample may be carry-over from other donors' samples.

DNA for the CDR3: TGCGCCAGCAGCCAAGAGGCGAGCTCCTACGAGCAGTACTTC. It is translated as CASSQEASSYEQYF. V usage is TRBV4-1 and J usage is TRBJ2-7; D not certain. This CDR3 region has 14 residues. V dropped 0 bases and J dropped 0 bases, with 6 bases sitting between them. CDR1 is MGHRA and CDR2 is YSYEKL in the germline V gene.